These 27 T cell receptor beta chains were sequenced from one sample in a study of blood T cell repertoires in COVID-19. TCRdb keeps only in-frame clones here, not all; method: immunoSEQ multiplex PCR. Seen here are 250,000 to 300,000 clones, roughly 87% observed once, and the top ten hold 3.5% to 5.5%. Sequencing was performed on peripheral blood. The source of these receptors is a woman aged 40-49 years who had recovered from COVID-19.

In nucleotides, the CDR3 is TGTGCCAGCTCCGTTGCGGGGCAGAACACCGGGGAGCTGTTTTTT. As protein: CASSVAGQNTGELFF. This chain links TRBV18 with TRBJ2-2; D may be TRBD2 (6 bases). CDR1 is KGHSH, CDR2 LQKENI, per germline. There are 15 residues in the CDR3. V was clipped by 6 bases and J by 1 base, with 12 bases between them.

V and J are TRBV3-1 (or the pseudogene TRBV3-2) and TRBJ2-7; D unclear. CDR3 size: 13 residues. Trimming shortened V by 0 bases and J by 3 bases, and 6 bases separated the two germline ends. The V gene's germline CDR1 is LGHDT and CDR2 YNNKEL (reference sequence). CDR3 loop: CASSQDRNYEQYF. CDR3 DNA: TGTGCCAGCAGCCAAGACAGGAACTACGAGCAGTACTTC.

This clone came up once. This chain connects TRBV5-1 to TRBJ2-3, with a tentative D call TRBD2 (6 bases). V lost 1 base and J 6 bases, leaving 9 bases between the germline ends. The germline CDR1 and CDR2 sequences are SGHRS and YFSETQ. This CDR3 spans 13 amino acids. CDR3 DNA: TGCGCCAGCAGCTTGACGGGGGAGGATACGCAGTATTTT. It codes for CASSLTGEDTQYF.

The chain joins TRBV4-1 to TRBJ1-6; 12 nucleotides agree with TRBD1. Germline V CDR1 and CDR2: MGHRA, YSYEKL. Germline trimming cut 3 bases from V and 10 bases from J; bases unmatched to any gene: 7. The CDR3 extends over 16 amino acids. In nucleotides, the CDR3 is TGCGCCAGCAGCCACCGGGACAGGGGGCCAAGATCACCCCTCCACTTT. Amino acids: CASSHRDRGPRSPLHF.

The chain joins TRBV6-1 to TRBJ2-7; perhaps TRBD2 as D (6 bases). V dropped 3 bases and J dropped 5 bases, with 26 bases sitting between them. Germline V lookup: CDR1 MNHNS, CDR2 SASEGT. The CDR3 extends over 18 amino acids. The CDR3 region is CASSEDGNGLRGFDEQYV. The CDR3 nucleotides are TGTGCCAGCAGTGAGGACGGGAATGGACTTCGGGGGTTTGACGAGCAGTACGTC.

This rearrangement joins TRBV28 to TRBJ1-2, with D perhaps TRBD1 (5 bases). The germline V gene has CDR1 MDHEN and CDR2 SYDVKM. The CDR3 is made up of 13 amino acids. Trimming took 4 bases from V and 8 from J, leaving 14 bases between them. CDR3 in amino acids: CASSSTQGGGYTF. Written as DNA, the CDR3 is TGTGCCAGCAGTTCTACCCAGGGCGGAGGCTACACCTTC.

The chain has TRBV5-6 and TRBJ1-6; maybe TRBD1 (6 bases). Germline CDR1 reads SGHDT; CDR2 reads YYEEEE. The CDR3 covers 14 residues. Trimming shortened V by 2 bases and J by 8 bases, and 11 bases separated the two germline ends. The CDR3 loop is CASSLRTAYSPLHF. The CDR3 DNA sequence: TGTGCCAGCAGCTTAAGGACAGCCTATTCACCCCTCCACTTT.

The chain combines TRBV5-4 with TRBJ2-3; TRBD2 agrees at 8 bases. Trimming at V came to 4 bases and at J to 4 bases, leaving 8 bases not matched to a gene. This CDR3 is built from 15 residues. Germline lookup yields CDR1 SGHNT and CDR2 YYREEE (reference sequence). The CDR3 here is CASSPGTSGADTQYF. CDR3 DNA: TGTGCCAGCAGCCCGGGGACTAGTGGAGCAGATACGCAGTATTTT.

The rearrangement links TRBV21-1 to TRBJ2-7; TRBD2 is the table's D call and was not checked against the DNA. TRBV21-1 corresponds to a pseudogene. CDR3 length: 17 residues. The CDR3 DNA reads TGTGCCAGCAGCACCCTAATCGAGCGGGAGGGCTGCTACGAGCAGTACGTC. The encoded protein is CASSTLIEREGCYEQYV.

The chain uses TRBV14 and TRBJ2-1; tentatively, D is TRBD2 (5 bases). CDR1 and CDR2 (germline): SGHDN, FVKESK. The CDR3 extends over 15 amino acids. Trimming pared 1 base from V and 2 bases from J, leaving 9 bases between. The CDR3 nucleotides are TGTGCCAGCAGCCAAGGGGAGCTCGCCTACAATGAGCAGTTCTTC. Translation gives CASSQGELAYNEQFF.

V is TRBV19 and J is TRBJ2-4; unclear D gene. This CDR3 has 14 residues. Trimming took 2 bases from V and 0 from J, leaving 5 bases between them. Germline V gives CDR1 LNHDA, CDR2 SQIVND (reference sequence). The CDR3, as DNA: TGTGCCAGTAGTATAACAGTAGCCAAAAACATTCAGTACTTC. Translated, it gives CASSITVAKNIQYF.

This clone was seen a few times. The chain has TRBV19 and TRBJ1-2; tentatively, D is TRBD1 (6 bases). Trimming removed 11 bases from V and 4 bases from J, with 17 bases in between. The length of the CDR3 is 13 residues. Per the germline V gene, CDR1 is LNHDA and CDR2 is SQIVND (reference sequence). CDR3 coding DNA: TGTGCCGGATCAGGGGATTTGGGCTATGGCTACACCTTC. Its translation: CAGSGDLGYGYTF.

V gene TRBV6-2 or TRBV6-3 combines with J gene TRBJ2-7, with D possibly TRBD1 on 6 matching bases. This CDR3 has 15 residues. CDR1 is MNHEY, CDR2 SVGEGT, per germline. The V and J ends lost 2 bases and 4 bases respectively, with 15 bases between them. CDR3 sequence reads: CASSYAQGLIYEQYV. The DNA for the CDR3 is TGTGCCAGCAGTTACGCGCAGGGGCTAATTTACGAGCAGTACGTC.

In the case of this clone: The junction shows a germline mismatch at one end, possibly a read error. The rearrangement uses TRBV2 and TRBJ1-6, with TRBD1 matching 8 bases. CDR1 SNHLY and CDR2 FYNNEI come from the germline V gene. The CDR3 totals 12 residues. The CDR3 coding sequence is TGTGCCAGCAGCAATTACCGGGACAGGCTACTCTTT. It specifies CASSNYRDRLLF.

The chain is built from TRBV11-2 and TRBJ2-7, with D maybe TRBD1 (6 bases). V shed 7 bases and J shed 1 base, with 11 bases lying between them. The CDR3 is made up of 13 amino acids. Germline assignment: CDR1 SGHAT and CDR2 FQNNGV. CDR3 coding DNA: TGTGCCAGCAAAGTCCAGGGGTCCTACGAGCAGTACGTC. This sequence encodes CASKVQGSYEQYV.

The chain has TRBV9 and TRBJ2-3; possibly TRBD1 for D (6 bases). With 5 bases removed from V and 0 bases from J, the gap between germline ends came to 10 bases. The length of the CDR3 is 14 residues. In germline, CDR1 is SGDLS, CDR2 YYNGEE. In nucleotides, the CDR3 is TGTGCCAGCAGTGGGGGCCCTAGCACAGATACGCAGTATTTT. It translates to CASSGGPSTDTQYF.

This chain joins TRBV5-1 and TRBJ2-1; 10 bases agree with TRBD2. This CDR3 has 14 residues. Germline loops: CDR1 SGHRS, CDR2 YFSETQ. J gave up 8 bases and V 6 bases, and 8 bases lay outside the gene matches. The CDR3: CASTIAGGPDEQFF. The DNA for the CDR3 is TGCGCCAGCACCATAGCGGGAGGTCCGGATGAGCAGTTCTTC.

The V and J genes are TRBV7-6 and TRBJ2-5; 7 bases agree with TRBD2. The CDR3 has 14 amino acids. After removal of 5 bases from V and 5 bases from J, the junction contained 8 bases not matched to a gene. Germline V CDR1 and CDR2: SGHVS, FNYEAQ. This CDR3 reads CASSTRRGGETQYF. As DNA, the CDR3 is TGTGCCAGCAGCACACGTAGGGGAGGGGAGACCCAGTACTTC.

The V call is TRBV7-2, the J call TRBJ2-3; TRBD2 agrees at 8 bases. The CDR3 spans 16 residues. Germline CDR1 SGHTA, CDR2 FQGNSA. V shed 2 bases and J 2 bases; nucleotides not matched to a gene: 6. As DNA, the CDR3 is TGTGCCAGCAGCTTACAGGCGGGGGGAAACACAGATACGCAGTATTTT. Its protein is CASSLQAGGNTDTQYF.

The V gene is TRBV28, the J gene TRBJ1-1, with D tentatively TRBD1 (5 bases). Trimming stripped 6 bases from V and 6 bases from J, with 11 bases between. CDR3 length equals 12 residues. Germline loops: CDR1 MDHEN, CDR2 SYDVKM. The CDR3 is CASSSGGAEAFF. CDR3 DNA: TGTGCCAGCAGCTCCGGAGGGGCTGAAGCTTTCTTT.

The count of this clone is one. J is TRBJ2-7 and V is TRBV10-2; 9 bases agree with TRBD1. Germline-derived CDR1 and CDR2 are WSHSY and SAAADI. The CDR3 is made up of 14 amino acids. V was pared by 6 bases and J by 3 bases, with 6 bases of the junction left unmatched. DNA of the CDR3: TGCGCCAGCAGGGGACAGGGCCGGGTCTACGAGCAGTACTTC. It encodes CASRGQGRVYEQYF.

V usage is TRBV15 and J usage is TRBJ1-4, with D perhaps matching TRBD1 (5 bases). The CDR3 covers 16 residues. Trimming removed 5 bases at V and 7 bases at J, with 20 bases between. Germline V lookup: CDR1 LNHNV, CDR2 YYDKDF (reference sequence). The CDR3 sequence is CATSSAGPGALEKLFF. Here the CDR3 DNA reads TGTGCCACCAGCTCGGCGGGGCCGGGTGCCCTTGAAAAACTGTTTTTT.

The gene calls are TRBV10-1 and TRBJ2-7; tentative D call: TRBD1 (5 bases). Germline values: CDR1 WNHNN, CDR2 SYGVQD (reference sequence). This CDR3 is built from 13 residues. As DNA, the CDR3 is TGCGGCCAGGGAAAACAGTTCTCCTACGAGCAGTACGTC. The encoded protein is CGQGKQFSYEQYV.

The rearrangement uses TRBV6-2 or TRBV6-3 and TRBJ1-2, with 8 bases aligning to TRBD1. The CDR3 covers 13 residues. Germline CDR1 and CDR2: MNHEY and SVGEGT. Trimming took 6 bases from V and 4 from J; bases not matched to a gene: 4. The CDR3 sequence is CASSRTGTYGYTF. DNA for the CDR3: TGTGCCAGCAGCCGGACAGGGACCTATGGCTACACCTTC.

V is TRBV14 and J is TRBJ1-6; D remains unclear. The CDR3 spans 13 residues. CDR1 is SGHDN, CDR2 FVKESK, per germline. V lost 3 bases to trimming and J lost 9 bases, with 9 bases between them. The DNA for the CDR3 is TGTGCCAGCAGCCAGCAGCCGGGTTCACCCCTCCACTTT. Translation: CASSQQPGSPLHF.

The rearrangement links TRBV24-1 to TRBJ2-3; 7 nucleotides line up with TRBD1. The germline gives CDR1 KGHDR, CDR2 SFDVKD. This CDR3 region has 16 residues. Unmatched junction bases numbered 7, after V lost 3 bases and J lost 2 bases. The CDR3 loop is CATSDRTGQTTDTQYF. Here the CDR3 DNA reads TGTGCCACCAGTGATCGAACGGGACAGACCACAGATACGCAGTATTTT.

This clone was detected once. In DNA, the CDR3 is TGTGCCAGCAGCCCCAGCGGGAGGGCCTGGACCGGGGAGCTGTTTTTT. It codes for CASSPSGRAWTGELFF. V and J are TRBV9 and TRBJ2-2, with TRBD2 matching 10 bases. With V trimmed by 4 bases and J by 5 bases, 8 bases remained unmatched. Germline V lookup: CDR1 SGDLS, CDR2 YYNGEE. The CDR3 covers 16 residues.